Below are 32 T cell receptor beta chains sequenced from a single sample in a study of control samples from healthy donors and cancer patients. TCRdb's table, derived via immunoSEQ multiplex PCR, lists solely in-frame clones and lacks some. The data show about 120,000 clones, approximately 93% seen once. Sequencing used blood. The receptors come from a man aged 25-40 years in good health.

The rearrangement links TRBV3-1 (or the pseudogene TRBV3-2) to TRBJ1-1; D perhaps matches TRBD1 (5 bases). This CDR3 spans 15 amino acids. Between the trimmed V and J ends, which lost 4 bases and 0 bases, there was a span of 12 bases. Looked up from germline, CDR1 is LGHDT and CDR2 is YNNKEL (reference sequence). CDR3 sequence (DNA): TGTGCCAGCAGCCTTTTCGGGACTATGAACACTGAAGCTTTCTTT. This codes for CASSLFGTMNTEAFF.

This rearrangement joins TRBV7-9 to TRBJ2-5, with D hard to call. Germline-derived CDR1 and CDR2 are SEHNR and FQNEAQ (reference sequence). This CDR3 has 16 residues. The V end lost 6 bases, the J end lost 0 bases, and 17 bases lay between the germline ends. The CDR3 nucleotides are TGTGCCAGCAGTTCCCACCCTCTCCGTGACCAAGAGACCCAGTACTTC. The encoded protein is CASSSHPLRDQETQYF.

This clone has just a few counts. The rearrangement uses TRBV10-2 and TRBJ1-2, with D possibly matching TRBD1 (5 bases). Per the germline V gene, CDR1 is WSHSY and CDR2 is SAAADI. This CDR3 spans 13 amino acids. V was pared by 2 bases and J by 2 bases, with 6 bases between. DNA for the CDR3: TGCGCCAGCAGTGAGGAGGGGAACTATGGCTACACCTTC. Encoded protein: CASSEEGNYGYTF.

This chain connects TRBV3-1 (or the pseudogene TRBV3-2) to TRBJ2-7; 10 nucleotides align to TRBD1. The germline V gene encodes CDR1 LGHDT and CDR2 YNNKEL (reference sequence). This CDR3 contains 16 residues. The junction had 4 bases not matched to a gene; V was cut back by 2 bases and J by 0 bases. Written as DNA, the CDR3 is TGTGCCAGCAGCCAATCCGACAGGGGGCCCTCCTACGAGCAGTACTTC. This gives the protein CASSQSDRGPSYEQYF.

The chain has TRBV12-3 or TRBV12-4 and TRBJ1-1, with D unresolved. Trimming stripped 6 bases from V and 1 base from J, with 9 bases between. The CDR3 sequence is 13 residues long. The CDR3: CASRTIENTEAFF. Here the CDR3 DNA reads TGTGCCAGCAGAACAATTGAGAACACTGAAGCTTTCTTT.

The chain links TRBV28 to TRBJ2-5, with TRBD2 matching over 7 bases. V trimming: 6 bases; J trimming: 2 bases; junction bases outside the gene matches: 9. Germline CDR1 reads MDHEN; CDR2 reads SYDVKM. This CDR3 comprises 15 residues. The chain's CDR3 is CASRDAGVGQETQYF. The CDR3 region has the DNA TGTGCCAGCAGAGATGCGGGGGTTGGGCAAGAGACCCAGTACTTC.

The V and J genes are TRBV15 and TRBJ1-1, with no clear D. This CDR3 has 14 residues. Germline values: CDR1 LNHNV, CDR2 YYDKDF (reference sequence). V was pared by 3 bases and J by 0 bases, with 8 bases between. The CDR3 reads CATSSGLMNTEAFF. As DNA, the CDR3 is TGTGCCACCAGCAGTGGACTGATGAACACTGAAGCTTTCTTT. Supplemented by reference TRBV15 and TRBJ1-1, the full variable domain reads DAMVIQNPRYQVTQFGKPVTLSCSQTLNHNVMYWYQQKSSQAPKLLFHYYDKDFNNEADTPDNFQSRRPNTSFCFLDIRSPGLGDTAMYLCATSSGLMNTEAFFGQGTRLTVV.

The chain joins TRBV4-2 to TRBJ2-1, with D hard to call. This CDR3 spans 14 amino acids. Per germline, CDR1 LGHNA and CDR2 YNFKEQ. The germline V and J ends were trimmed by 0 bases and 6 bases, with 9 bases remaining between them. The CDR3 sequence: CASSQDRSPNEQFF. The CDR3 DNA reads TGTGCCAGCAGCCAAGATCGCTCGCCCAATGAGCAGTTCTTC.

The chain has TRBV2 and TRBJ1-5; D ambiguous. Looked up from germline, CDR1 is SNHLY and CDR2 is FYNNEI. The germline V and J ends were trimmed by 10 bases and 0 bases, with 19 bases remaining between them. This CDR3 has 16 residues. This CDR3 is CATQPGVGSSNQPQHF. As DNA, the CDR3 is TGTGCCACCCAACCGGGCGTAGGTAGTAGCAATCAGCCCCAGCATTTT. Supplemented by reference TRBV2 and TRBJ1-5, the full variable domain reads EPEVTQTPSHQVTQMGQEVILRCVPISNHLYFYWYRQILGQKVEFLVSFYNNEISEKSEIFDDQFSVERPDGSNFTLKIRSTKLEDSAMYFCATQPGVGSSNQPQHFGDGTRLSIL.

This chain joins TRBV11-2 and TRBJ2-6, with D unclear. From germline, CDR1 is SGHAT and CDR2 FQNNGV. V was shortened by 1 base and J by 0 bases, with 10 bases between the two germline ends. The CDR3 runs to 17 residues. The CDR3 protein is CASSLGHAPSGANVLTF. The CDR3 nucleotides read TGTGCCAGCAGCTTAGGCCACGCCCCCTCTGGGGCCAACGTCCTGACTTTC.

This chain links TRBV3-1 (or the pseudogene TRBV3-2) with TRBJ2-1; perhaps TRBD2 as D (5 bases). Germline loops: CDR1 LGHDT, CDR2 YNNKEL (reference sequence). V lost 1 base, J lost 2 bases, and 15 bases lay in between. The CDR3 is 17 residues long. The CDR3 region is CASSQVLDGVAYNEQFF. Here the CDR3 DNA reads TGTGCCAGCAGCCAAGTCTTGGACGGGGTAGCCTACAATGAGCAGTTCTTC.

The V and J genes are TRBV19 and TRBJ2-7; D is ambiguous. This CDR3 has 14 residues. Trimming removed 5 bases from V and 6 bases from J, with 17 bases in between. The germline gives CDR1 LNHDA, CDR2 SQIVND (reference sequence). The CDR3 spells CASSLHLRRVEQYF. CDR3 DNA: TGTGCCAGTAGTCTACATCTTCGACGAGTCGAGCAGTACTTC.

In this sample, this clone turned up once. V gene TRBV7-3 combines with J gene TRBJ2-3; D uncertain. The CDR3 length is 12 residues. V lost 5 bases and J 5 bases, leaving 8 bases between the germline ends. CDR1 and CDR2 (germline): SGHTA, FQGTGA. CDR3 coding DNA: TGTGCCAGCAGCCCCTCTGGAGATACGCAGTATTTT. Its translation is CASSPSGDTQYF.

The chain recombines TRBV5-4 with TRBJ1-2; D remains ambiguous. Trimming left V 2 bases short and J 1 base short, with 9 bases between. Germline CDR1 is SGHNT and CDR2 is YYREEE (reference sequence). The length of the CDR3 is 14 residues. This CDR3 is CASSFVTNNYGYTF. CDR3 sequence (DNA): TGTGCCAGCAGCTTCGTGACAAATAACTATGGCTACACCTTC. Variable domain in full (rest from reference TRBV5-4 and TRBJ1-2): ETGVTQSPTHLIKTRGQQVTLRCSSQSGHNTVSWYQQALGQGPQFIFQYYREEENGRGNFPPRFSGLQFPNYSSELNVNALELDDSALYLCASSFVTNNYGYTFGSGTRLTVV.

The chain recombines TRBV30 with TRBJ2-1; D could derive from TRBD1 or TRBD2 (5 bases each). The CDR3 is 13 residues long. The V gene lost 1 base and the J gene lost 10 bases, with 14 bases spanning the gap. In germline, CDR1 is GTSNPN, CDR2 SVGIG (reference sequence). The CDR3 region has the DNA TGTGCCTGGAGTGCCGGGACCACGGAGGAGCAGTTCTTC. Translated, it gives CAWSAGTTEEQFF.

The rearrangement uses TRBV19 and TRBJ2-5; 9 nucleotides match TRBD1. Germline CDR1 LNHDA, CDR2 SQIVND (reference sequence). This CDR3 contains 15 residues. Trimming took 1 base from V and 5 from J; bases not matched to a gene: 5. As DNA, the CDR3 is TGTGCCAGTAGTATAGTGACAGGGGGAAGGGAGACCCAGTACTTC. It is translated as CASSIVTGGRETQYF. The full variable domain, its missing parts supplied by reference TRBV19 and TRBJ2-5, is DGGITQSPKYLFRKEGQNVTLSCEQNLNHDAMYWYRQDPGQGLRLIYYSQIVNDFQKGDIAEGYSVSREKKESFPLTVTSAQKNPTAFYLCASSIVTGGRETQYFGPGTRLLVL.

This chain joins TRBV6-5 and TRBJ1-1; D is uncertain. Trimming cost V 6 bases and J 5 bases, with 10 bases left between them. The CDR3 contains 12 residues. The V gene's germline CDR1 is MNHEY and CDR2 SVGAGI. CDR3 in amino acids: CASRSVGTEAFF. The CDR3 DNA is TGTGCCAGCAGGTCGGTTGGGACTGAAGCTTTCTTT.

In its sample, this clone was seen once. The chain links TRBV14 to TRBJ2-5, with 7 bases identical to TRBD2. The trim removed 0 bases at V and 5 bases at J, leaving 9 bases unmatched. The CDR3 has 16 amino acids. Looked up from germline, CDR1 is SGHDN and CDR2 is FVKESK. In DNA form, the CDR3 reads TGTGCCAGCAGCCAAGAGTTCGGGGAGGGGTCCGAGACCCAGTACTTC. Translating gives CASSQEFGEGSETQYF.

The CDR3 reads CASSHPGTENYGYTF. As DNA, the CDR3 is TGCGCCAGCAGCCATCCCGGGACAGAGAACTATGGCTACACCTTC. The V and J genes are TRBV4-1 and TRBJ1-2; the match to TRBD1 covers 7 bases. The CDR3 covers 15 residues. Germline V gene data show CDR1 as MGHRA and CDR2 as YSYEKL. After removal of 3 bases from V and 2 bases from J, the junction contained 6 bases not matched to a gene.

The chain employs TRBV7-3 and TRBJ2-3; 11 bases fit TRBD2. CDR3 length equals 18 residues. The germline gives CDR1 SGHTA, CDR2 FQGTGA. V trimming: 3 bases; J trimming: 0 bases; junction bases outside the gene matches: 8. The CDR3 bases are TGTGCCAGCAGCTTCTTAGCGGGGGGGTCTGCTAGCACAGATACGCAGTATTTT. This encodes CASSFLAGGSASTDTQYF.

The gene calls are TRBV12-5 and TRBJ2-2; 12 bases are shared with TRBD2. This CDR3 is 17 amino acids long. V shed 2 bases, J shed 3 bases, and the junction held 4 bases outside the gene matches. The germline CDR1 and CDR2 sequences are LGHNT and FRNRAP. CDR3 nucleotides: TGTGCTAGTGGTTTGTCTAGCGGGGGGGCCGACACCGGGGAGCTGTTTTTT. Translating it yields CASGLSSGGADTGELFF.

The V gene is TRBV15, the J gene TRBJ1-1; the match to TRBD1 covers 7 bases. In germline, CDR1 is LNHNV, CDR2 YYDKDF (reference sequence). V shed 5 bases, J shed 12 bases, and the junction held 12 bases outside the gene matches. This CDR3 spans 13 amino acids. The DNA for the CDR3 is TGTGCCACCAGCGACGGGACAGCCGTCCCTCCTTTCTTT. This encodes CATSDGTAVPPFF.

This chain uses TRBV30 with TRBJ2-3; TRBD2 aligns across 8 bases. CDR3 size: 13 residues. Trimming cost V 3 bases and J 8 bases; bases outside gene matches: 7. Germline CDR1 reads GTSNPN; CDR2 reads SVGIG (reference sequence). CDR3 sequence (DNA): TGTGCCTGGAGGCTCGGGGGGGCCAGTACGCAGTATTTT. This translates into CAWRLGGASTQYF.

The chain joins TRBV24-1 to TRBJ2-1; TRBD2 agrees at 13 bases. V shed 4 bases and J 2 bases; nucleotides not matched to a gene: 4. Germline lookup yields CDR1 KGHDR and CDR2 SFDVKD. This CDR3 is 17 amino acids long. The CDR3: CATSDPGTSGAYNEQFF. The CDR3 region has the DNA TGTGCCACCAGTGACCCCGGGACTAGCGGGGCCTACAATGAGCAGTTCTTC.

This chain connects TRBV24-1 to TRBJ1-1; the D gene is possibly TRBD1 (5 bases). V was shortened by 3 bases and J by 5 bases, with 18 bases between the two germline ends. The germline gives CDR1 KGHDR, CDR2 SFDVKD. CDR3 size: 16 residues. CDR3 DNA sequence: TGTGCCACCAGTGATGTGGGGCTAGGGGAGGGGACTGAAGCTTTCTTT. Translating it yields CATSDVGLGEGTEAFF.

The rearrangement uses TRBV28 and TRBJ2-2, with D unresolved. The CDR3 is 12 amino acids. CDR1 MDHEN and CDR2 SYDVKM come from the germline V gene. Trimming cost V 4 bases and J 4 bases, with 4 bases left between them. CDR3 residues: CASSSITGELFF. As DNA, the CDR3 is TGTGCCAGCAGTTCAATCACCGGGGAGCTGTTTTTT.

The V gene is TRBV25-1, the J gene TRBJ2-7; D not certain. V lost 4 bases and J 5 bases, leaving 6 bases between the germline ends. Germline CDR1 reads MGHDK; CDR2 reads SYGVNS. The length of the CDR3 is 11 residues. CDR3 coding DNA: TGTGCCAGCAGTGCCGTGAACGAGCAGTACTTC. Encoded protein: CASSAVNEQYF.

This clone was picked up one time. This chain joins TRBV5-1 and TRBJ2-3, with 8 bases that match TRBD2. The germline gives CDR1 SGHRS, CDR2 YFSETQ. The trim removed 7 bases at V and 3 bases at J, leaving 4 bases unmatched. This CDR3 is built from 13 residues. The CDR3 DNA follows: TGCGCCAGCGGCAGCGGGGGTACAGATACGCAGTATTTT. Protein sequence: CASGSGGTDTQYF.

The rearrangement links TRBV2 to TRBJ2-1; TRBD2 might be the D (6 bases). V was cut by 4 bases and J by 5 bases, with 15 bases left in between. The CDR3 spans 15 residues. Germline V CDR1 and CDR2: SNHLY, FYNNEI. The CDR3 loop reads CASSVWLARDNEQFF. CDR3 sequence (DNA): TGTGCCAGCAGTGTGTGGCTAGCGCGTGACAATGAGCAGTTCTTC. Full variable domain (missing parts from reference TRBV2 and TRBJ2-1): EPEVTQTPSHQVTQMGQEVILRCVPISNHLYFYWYRQILGQKVEFLVSFYNNEISEKSEIFDDQFSVERPDGSNFTLKIRSTKLEDSAMYFCASSVWLARDNEQFFGPGTRLTVL.

V usage is TRBV9 and J usage is TRBJ1-2; D may be TRBD1 (6 bases). The CDR3 runs 12 residues. Trimming took off 4 bases at V and 8 bases at J, with 12 bases between the two ends. Germline values: CDR1 SGDLS, CDR2 YYNGEE. The CDR3 nucleotides are TGTGCCAGCAGCCAGGGACATCGCGGCTACACCTTC. It is translated as CASSQGHRGYTF.

This clone was observed a single time. The rearrangement joins TRBV4-1 to TRBJ2-1; 11 bases match TRBD2. With 0 bases clipped from V and 4 bases from J, the junction kept 5 bases outside the gene matches. The CDR3 contains 17 residues. Germline V gene lookup returns CDR1 MGHRA and CDR2 YSYEKL. CDR3 in DNA: TGCGCCAGCAGCCAAGATTCTACTAGCGGGGGATACAATGAGCAGTTCTTC. This sequence encodes CASSQDSTSGGYNEQFF.

This chain joins TRBV5-6 and TRBJ1-1; D uncertain. Germline V gives CDR1 SGHDT, CDR2 YYEEEE. Trimming left V 4 bases short and J 1 base short, with 17 bases between. This CDR3 has 16 residues. The CDR3 here is CASSPLGGLENTEAFF. CDR3 DNA: TGTGCCAGCAGCCCGCTGGGTGGTTTAGAGAACACTGAAGCTTTCTTT.